These 22 T cell receptor beta chains share one sample of origin, sequenced in a study of technical replicates of blood from a handful of donors. The table came from immunoSEQ multiplex PCR; TCRdb's copy has only in-frame clones and leaves some out. The sample yields 70,000 to 95,000 clones, roughly 94% seen once. The sample taken for sequencing was T cells isolated from PBMCs. The receptors shown here come from a human donor in good health.

V and J are TRBV6-1 and TRBJ2-7, with 13 bases that match TRBD2. V was clipped by 1 base and J by 3 bases; unmatched bases: 6. This CDR3 contains 17 residues. Germline V lookup: CDR1 MNHNS, CDR2 SASEGT. The CDR3 loop reads CASSEGPGTSGIYEQYF. As DNA, the CDR3 is TGTGCCAGCAGTGAAGGCCCAGGGACTAGCGGGATCTACGAGCAGTACTTC.

The J gene is TRBJ2-7, the V gene TRBV7-9; D is undetermined. This CDR3 comprises 14 residues. Per germline, CDR1 SEHNR and CDR2 FQNEAQ (reference sequence). The V end was cut by 2 bases, the J end by 2 bases, with 10 bases between. This chain's CDR3 is CASSLLTETYEQYF. CDR3 in DNA: TGTGCCAGCAGCTTATTGACGGAGACCTACGAGCAGTACTTC.

The chain links TRBV5-1 to TRBJ1-3; 8 bases match TRBD1. This CDR3 is built from 17 residues. The V segment lost 4 bases and the J segment 0 bases; nucleotides outside the gene matches: 9. CDR1 SGHRS and CDR2 YFSETQ come from the germline V gene. CDR3 nucleotide sequence: TGCGCCAGCAGCCGATTGGACAGGGCGAGCTCTGGAAACACCATATATTTT. The encoded protein is CASSRLDRASSGNTIYF.

The rearrangement links TRBV7-3 to TRBJ2-3; TRBD2 might be the D (5 bases). Germline lookup yields CDR1 SGHTA and CDR2 FQGTGA. The CDR3 is 15 amino acids. V was cut by 0 bases and J by 1 base, with 8 bases left in between. The CDR3, as DNA: TGTGCCAGCAGCTTAACGGACTGGCGCACAGATACGCAGTATTTT. The encoded protein is CASSLTDWRTDTQYF.

As concerns this clone: Mismatch with germline at one junction end may stem from a read error. The chain carries TRBV11-2 and TRBJ2-3; D is undetermined. The CDR3 is made up of 14 amino acids. Per germline, CDR1 SGHAT and CDR2 FQNNGV. The CDR3 loop is CASSLDISTDTQYF. CDR3 DNA: TGTGCCAGCAGCCTAGACATTAGCACAGATACGCAGTATTTT.

As DNA, the CDR3 is TGTGCCTGGAGTGTACTAGATCCCGAGCAGTACTTC. Amino acids: CAWSVLDPEQYF. The rearrangement uses TRBV30 and TRBJ2-7; the D gene is possibly TRBD2 (5 bases). The CDR3 is made up of 12 amino acids. Germline CDR1 GTSNPN, CDR2 SVGIG (reference sequence). The V gene lost 0 bases and the J gene lost 6 bases, with 9 bases spanning the gap.

This rearrangement joins TRBV19 to TRBJ2-2; 7 bases map to TRBD1. The CDR3 has 16 amino acids. Losses at the gene ends were 7 bases for V and 4 bases for J; bases not matched to a gene: 12. The germline gives CDR1 LNHDA, CDR2 SQIVND (reference sequence). The chain's CDR3 is CASTLGRDRSTGELFF. The DNA for the CDR3 is TGTGCCAGTACCCTCGGCCGGGACAGAAGCACCGGGGAGCTGTTTTTT.

This clone has only a few counts. The gene calls are TRBV25-1 and TRBJ1-1; 10 positions agree with TRBD1. CDR1 MGHDK and CDR2 SYGVNS come from the germline V gene. The CDR3 length is 17 residues. The junction had 7 bases not matched to a gene; V was cut back by 1 base and J by 2 bases. The CDR3: CASSELGTGEINTEAFF. The CDR3 DNA follows: TGTGCCAGCAGTGAATTAGGGACAGGGGAGATCAACACTGAAGCTTTCTTT.

V gene TRBV5-1 combines with J gene TRBJ2-3, with TRBD1 identical over 10 bases. CDR3 length: 15 residues. Germline CDR1 reads SGHRS; CDR2 reads YFSETQ. Trimming cost V 4 bases and J 2 bases; bases outside gene matches: 4. CDR3 DNA sequence: TGCGCCAGCAGCCAGGGGACAGGGGACACAGATACGCAGTATTTT. Translation: CASSQGTGDTDTQYF.

J is TRBJ2-2 and V is TRBV19; the match to TRBD2 covers 8 bases. The germline V gene encodes CDR1 LNHDA and CDR2 SQIVND (reference sequence). The junction had 6 bases not matched to a gene; V was cut back by 6 bases and J by 0 bases. The CDR3 is 16 amino acids. The CDR3: CASSGGDLTNTGELFF. DNA for the CDR3: TGTGCCAGTAGCGGGGGGGATTTGACGAACACCGGGGAGCTGTTTTTT.

This chain links TRBV11-3 with TRBJ2-2, with D perhaps matching TRBD2 (6 bases). CDR1 and CDR2 (germline): SGHNT, YENEEA. This CDR3 comprises 13 residues. Trimming took 5 bases from V and 5 from J, leaving 9 bases between them. The chain's CDR3 is CASSEGTTGELFF. The CDR3 DNA reads as TGTGCCAGCAGCGAGGGGACTACCGGGGAGCTGTTTTTT.

The chain is built from TRBV5-1 and TRBJ1-1; D perhaps matches TRBD1 (5 bases). From germline, CDR1 is SGHRS and CDR2 YFSETQ. This CDR3 region has 14 residues. V lost 4 bases and J lost 1, with 11 bases in between. The CDR3 bases are TGCGCCAGCAGCAGCGACAGACAGAACACTGAAGCTTTCTTT. It translates to CASSSDRQNTEAFF.

The chain carries TRBV10-3 and TRBJ2-7, with D hard to call. The CDR3 is made up of 14 amino acids. Germline CDR1 ENHRY, CDR2 SYGVKD. The V end lost 3 bases, the J end lost 6 bases, and 15 bases lay between the germline ends. In nucleotides, the CDR3 is TGTGCCATCAGTGATCCCCCCGGAGTCGGCGAGCAGTACTTC. Protein product: CAISDPPGVGEQYF.

The chain combines TRBV10-3 with TRBJ2-1; 9 nucleotides align to TRBD2. Germline-derived CDR1 and CDR2 are ENHRY and SYGVKD. The ends lost 0 bases at V and 0 bases at J; junction bases unmatched: 12. The CDR3 covers 20 residues. The CDR3 sequence: CAISESGLAGPWGSYNEQFF. CDR3 DNA sequence: TGTGCCATCAGTGAGTCGGGGCTAGCGGGGCCCTGGGGCTCCTACAATGAGCAGTTCTTC.

V and J are TRBV27 and TRBJ2-5; D unresolved. Germline V gene data show CDR1 as MNHEY and CDR2 as SMNVEV (reference sequence). The germline V and J ends were trimmed by 7 bases and 5 bases, with 8 bases remaining between them. The CDR3 sequence is 11 residues long. The CDR3 reads CASTFGETQYF. CDR3 in DNA: TGTGCCAGCACTTTCGGGGAGACCCAGTACTTC.

V usage is TRBV27 and J usage is TRBJ2-7; 8 bases line up with TRBD2. The germline gives CDR1 MNHEY, CDR2 SMNVEV (reference sequence). The CDR3 runs 17 residues. Losses at the gene ends were 3 bases for V and 0 bases for J; bases not matched to a gene: 10. Written as DNA, the CDR3 is TGTGCCAGCAGTTTCTCCAGCGGGAGCAGGGGCTCCTACGAGCAGTACTTC. As protein: CASSFSSGSRGSYEQYF.

The chain joins TRBV6-6 to TRBJ1-4; D perhaps matches TRBD1 (6 bases). The germline V gene encodes CDR1 MNHNY and CDR2 SVGAGI (reference sequence). The CDR3 sequence is 14 residues long. The V end lost 7 bases, the J end lost 10 bases, and 19 bases lay between the germline ends. CDR3 bases: TGTGCCAGCATGACAAGAGGGGAGGGGGGAAAACTGTTTTTT. Its translation: CASMTRGEGGKLFF.

The V and J genes are TRBV5-1 and TRBJ2-1; TRBD1 agrees at 7 bases. Germline V gene sequence: CDR1 SGHRS, CDR2 YFSETQ. The CDR3 is 15 amino acids. Germline trimming cut 5 bases from V and 0 bases from J; bases unmatched to any gene: 5. In DNA, the CDR3 is TGCGCCAGCAGTTCGACAGGGATCTCCTACAATGAGCAGTTCTTC. Translation: CASSSTGISYNEQFF.

The rearrangement joins TRBV4-1 to TRBJ1-4; tentative D call: TRBD1 (6 bases). The germline V gene encodes CDR1 MGHRA and CDR2 YSYEKL. Trimming stripped 3 bases from V and 0 bases from J, with 17 bases between. The CDR3 runs 18 residues. For the CDR3, the DNA is TGCGCCAGCAGCCACCTCGTCACAGGGATTGCAACTAATGAAAAACTGTTTTTT. It specifies CASSHLVTGIATNEKLFF.

The J gene is TRBJ2-7, the V gene TRBV5-1, with 11 bases matching TRBD2. Trimming took 2 bases from V and 6 from J; bases not matched to a gene: 4. CDR3 length: 14 amino acids. The germline V gene encodes CDR1 SGHRS and CDR2 YFSETQ. The CDR3 sequence is CASSFLAGGGEQYF. CDR3 in DNA: TGCGCCAGCAGCTTTTTAGCGGGAGGGGGCGAGCAGTACTTC.

The chain uses TRBV28 and TRBJ1-2; maybe TRBD1 (6 bases). The length of the CDR3 is 13 residues. Germline CDR1 and CDR2: MDHEN and SYDVKM. The V end was cut by 7 bases, the J end by 4 bases, with 13 bases between. CDR3 DNA sequence: TGTGCCAGCACTCCCCAGGGGAGCTATGGCTACACCTTC. Translation: CASTPQGSYGYTF.

The chain combines TRBV6-1 with TRBJ2-7, with D possibly matching TRBD2 (6 bases). This CDR3 spans 13 amino acids. The germline CDR1 and CDR2 sequences are MNHNS and SASEGT. Trimming stripped 1 base from V and 4 bases from J, with 8 bases between. CDR3 sequence reads: CASSEGTTYEQYF. For the CDR3, the DNA is TGTGCCAGCAGTGAAGGGACTACTTACGAGCAGTACTTC.